These T cell receptor beta chains were read from a single sample in a study of cytomegalovirus exposure and HLA in healthy donors. Data came from immunoSEQ multiplex PCR; TCRdb stores just in-frame clones and leaves some out. In the table there are around 150,000 clones, more than 70% of which are singletons. The sample consisted of PBMCs. The source of these receptors is a man in his thirties or forties in good health and CMV-seronegative. Each CDR3 is given with its conserved first and last residue. A D gene is named only where the DNA matches it firmly. Some rows mark clone size as missing; the rest say once, few, many or name a class of expanded clone.

clone_size d_call j_call v_call cdr3_aa cdr3_nt
NA TRBD1 TRBJ1-5 TRBV27 CASSPGQGDQPQHF TGTGCCAGCAGTCCAGGACAGGGGGATCAGCCCCAGCATTTT
NA NA TRBJ2-2 TRBV18 CASSQGSTGELFF TGTGCCAGCTCGCAGGGATCCACCGGGGAGCTGTTTTTT
NA TRBD2 TRBJ2-3 TRBV2 CASRPGLAGHTQYF TGTGCCAGCAGGCCGGGACTAGCGGGCCATACGCAGTATTTT
NA NA TRBJ2-1 TRBV4-2 CASSQEWRGPYNEQFF TGTGCCAGCAGCCAAGAGTGGCGGGGCCCCTACAATGAGCAGTTCTTC
few TRBD1 TRBJ1-2 TRBV10-3 CAISARDSENYGYTF TGTGCCATCAGTGCCCGGGACAGTGAAAACTATGGCTACACCTTC
NA TRBD1 TRBJ2-4 TRBV15 CATSGSRDRENIQYF TGTGCCACCAGCGGATCCCGGGACAGAGAAAACATTCAGTACTTC
few TRBD1 TRBJ1-2 TRBV6-6 CASSDGDSVGYTF TGTGCCAGCAGCGACGGGGACAGTGTAGGCTACACCTTC
NA TRBD1 TRBJ2-2 TRBV19 CASSTRSGQPNTGELFF TGTGCCAGTAGTACTCGGTCGGGACAGCCGAACACCGGGGAGCTGTTTTTT
NA TRBD1 TRBJ2-1 TRBV19 CASSTVPRQGYEQFF TGTGCCAGTAGTACAGTCCCCCGACAGGGCTATGAGCAGTTCTTC
few NA TRBJ1-3 TRBV5-1 CASSLGRGPGNTIYF TGCGCCAGCAGCTTGGGGCGGGGACCTGGAAACACCATATATTTT
NA NA TRBJ2-2 TRBV4-1 CASSQDKGGNTGELFF TGCGCCAGCAGCCAGGATAAAGGGGGGAACACCGGGGAGCTGTTTTTT
NA NA TRBJ2-7 TRBV10-3 CAISERQDYEQYF TGTGCCATCAGTGAGCGGCAGGACTACGAGCAGTACTTC
NA NA TRBJ2-3 TRBV7-9 CASSDPGDSAIADTQYF TGTGCCAGCAGCGACCCCGGGGATAGCGCTATTGCAGATACGCAGTATTTT
few NA TRBJ2-1 TRBV7-3 CASSLFGPGNGYNEQFF TGTGCCAGCAGCTTATTCGGTCCAGGGAATGGCTACAATGAGCAGTTCTTC
NA NA TRBJ2-3 TRBV7-9 CASSSFGGAGDTQYF TGTGCCAGCAGTAGCTTCGGCGGAGCCGGAGATACGCAGTATTTT
NA NA TRBJ1-4 TRBV6-1 CASSQTQQGYEKLFF TGTGCCAGCAGCCAGACGCAACAGGGTTACGAAAAACTGTTTTTT
few TRBD2 TRBJ2-1 TRBV6-5 CASTPTSGSSSEQFF TGTGCCAGCACTCCGACTAGCGGGAGCTCTAGTGAGCAGTTCTTC
NA TRBD1 TRBJ2-7 TRBV7-3 CASSPRGTGGFNEQYF TGTGCCAGCAGCCCAAGAGGGACAGGGGGCTTCAACGAGCAGTACTTC
NA NA TRBJ1-1 TRBV6-1 CASSEPGNTEAFF TGTGCCAGCAGTGAACCCGGGAACACTGAAGCTTTCTTT
NA NA TRBJ1-2 TRBV19 CASKQGGSGGSGYTF TGTGCCAGTAAACAAGGGGGTTCCGGAGGCTCCGGCTACACCTTC
NA NA TRBJ1-2 TRBV21-1 CASTKYPSYGYTF TGTGCCAGCACTAAATATCCAAGCTATGGCTACACCTTC
NA NA TRBJ2-7 TRBV30 CAWSVEGTYEQYF TGTGCCTGGAGTGTGGAGGGTACCTACGAGCAGTACTTC
NA NA TRBJ2-7 TRBV6-5 CASSQGDRPYEQYF TGTGCCAGCAGCCAGGGTGACAGGCCCTACGAGCAGTACTTC